Below are 3 T cell receptor beta chains sequenced from a single sample in a study of PD-L1 blockade in urothelial cancer. Here immunoSEQ multiplex PCR was the method, and the copy in TCRdb shows in-frame clones only, minus some. The sample lists about 95,000 clones, more than 75% occurring once. Time point reported: pretreatment peripheral blood. This material consisted of PBMCs, taken around atezolizumab (anti-PD-L1) treatment. Receptors were obtained from a man aged 55 to 69 with urothelial cancer.

This chain links TRBV28 with TRBJ2-5; possibly TRBD1 for D (5 bases). Germline values: CDR1 MDHEN, CDR2 SYDVKM. The V and J ends lost 3 bases and 3 bases respectively, with 11 bases between them. This CDR3 is built from 14 residues. The CDR3 nucleotides read TGTGCCAGCAGTTTGGGGCAGCAGGAAGAGACCCAGTACTTC. It yields the protein CASSLGQQEETQYF. Complete variable domain (other parts from reference TRBV28 and TRBJ2-5): DVKVTQSSRYLVKRTGEKVFLECVQDMDHENMFWYRQDPGLGLRLIYFSYDVKMKEKGDIPEGYSVSREKKERFSLILESASTNQTSMYLCASSLGQQEETQYFGPGTRLLVL.

In this sample, this clone turned up once. V gene TRBV18 combines with J gene TRBJ2-7, with TRBD1 matching over 7 bases. Germline V gives CDR1 KGHSH, CDR2 LQKENI. The V and J ends lost 2 bases and 0 bases, in that order; junction bases with no gene match: 4. CDR3 length: 15 amino acids. CDR3 coding DNA: TGTGCCAGCTCACCAAATTGGGACAGCTCCTACGAGCAGTACTTC. Translation gives CASSPNWDSSYEQYF. Together with reference TRBV18 and TRBJ2-7, the CDR3 gives the full variable domain: NAGVMQNPRHLVRRRGQEARLRCSPMKGHSHVYWYRQLPEEGLKFMVYLQKENIIDESGMPKERFSAEFPKEGPSILRIQQVVRGDSAAYFCASSPNWDSSYEQYFGPGTRLTVT.

By proportion, this clone is medium-sized (0.01 to 0.1%). V is TRBV7-2 and J is TRBJ2-7; 7 nucleotides match TRBD1. Germline V lookup: CDR1 SGHTA, CDR2 FQGNSA. The CDR3 has 16 residues. The V segment lost 1 base and the J segment 4 bases; nucleotides outside the gene matches: 10. The CDR3 DNA reads TGTGCCAGCAGCTTAGGCTTCGGGACAGCACTTTACGAGCAGTACTTC. It encodes CASSLGFGTALYEQYF.